The 22 T cell receptor beta chains presented below share a single source sample, sequenced in a study of CD8 T cells in Susac syndrome. RNA totalling about 0.45 to 1 ug underwent reverse transcription with random hexamers. A single record per CDR3 protein comes from TCRdb applying MiXCR to the immunoSEQ multiplex PCR reads. The sample yields 160,000 or so distinct CDR3 sequences, under 95% seen once. The material sequenced was CD4+ T cells from PBMCs. The receptors shown here come from a human donor in good health.

CDR3 in DNA: TGTGCCAGTAGTTTTGGGCGCAGGCAAGAGACCCAGTACTTC. Protein sequence: CASSFGRRQETQYF. The chain employs TRBV19 and TRBJ2-5; D is unclear. Trimming removed 5 bases from V and 2 bases from J, with 12 bases in between. CDR3 size: 14 residues. CDR1 and CDR2 (germline): LNHDA, SQIVND (reference sequence). Together with reference TRBV19 and TRBJ2-5, the CDR3 gives the full variable domain: DGGITQSPKYLFRKEGQNVTLSCEQNLNHDAMYWYRQDPGQGLRLIYYSQIVNDFQKGDIAEGYSVSREKKESFPLTVTSAQKNPTAFYLCASSFGRRQETQYFGPGTRLLVL.

Written as DNA, the CDR3 is TGTGCCAGCAGCTTAGTACGAGAGGGTCAGCCCCAGCATTTT. Protein sequence: CASSLVREGQPQHF. The chain carries TRBV7-2 and TRBJ1-5; no firm D call. The CDR3 sequence is 14 residues long. Trimming left V 1 base short and J 6 bases short, with 10 bases between. Germline CDR1 is SGHTA and CDR2 is FQGNSA.

CDR3 in amino acids: CSARDPWQGNTIYF. CDR3 in DNA: TGCAGTGCTAGAGATCCATGGCAGGGAAACACCATATATTTT. The V and J genes are TRBV20-1 and TRBJ1-3; D remains ambiguous. Germline assignment: CDR1 DFQATT and CDR2 SNEGSKA (reference sequence). The CDR3 has 14 amino acids. V lost 0 bases to trimming and J lost 4 bases, with 10 bases between them.

V usage is TRBV10-2 and J usage is TRBJ2-2; 8 nucleotides line up with TRBD1. This CDR3 has 15 residues. Germline V CDR1 and CDR2: WSHSY, SAAADI. V gave up 6 bases and J gave up 1 base; unmatched junction bases: 4. In DNA form, the CDR3 reads TGCGCCAGCAGGGCTACAGGGGGGAACACCGGGGAGCTGTTTTTT. This encodes CASRATGGNTGELFF.

J is TRBJ2-2 and V is TRBV18; D is unresolved. V was pared by 3 bases and J by 0 bases, with 8 bases between. The CDR3 covers 15 residues. Germline CDR1 and CDR2: KGHSH and LQKENI. Here the CDR3 DNA reads TGTGCCAGCTCACCGAACAGCGCGAACACCGGGGAGCTGTTTTTT. This encodes CASSPNSANTGELFF.

This rearrangement joins TRBV6-1 to TRBJ1-5; D perhaps matches TRBD1 (5 bases). CDR1 is MNHNS, CDR2 SASEGT, per germline. The CDR3 is made up of 13 amino acids. Trimming took 7 bases from V and 1 from J, leaving 8 bases between them. The CDR3 bases are TGTGCCAGCATGGAGGGGAGCAATCAGCCCCAGCATTTT. It codes for CASMEGSNQPQHF.

The rearrangement joins TRBV28 to TRBJ2-7, with D unresolved. The CDR3 runs 14 residues. Trimming shortened V by 7 bases and J by 2 bases, and 15 bases separated the two germline ends. CDR1 MDHEN and CDR2 SYDVKM come from the germline V gene. CDR3 bases: TGTGCCAGCAATAACGTTCGGCCCCCCTACGAGCAGTACTTC. Translation: CASNNVRPPYEQYF.

This clonotype was recorded once. The chain joins TRBV10-3 to TRBJ1-2; TRBD1 matches 9 bases. The junction had 11 bases not matched to a gene; V was cut back by 10 bases and J by 5 bases. This CDR3 spans 14 amino acids. CDR1 and CDR2 (germline): ENHRY, SYGVKD. CDR3 nucleotides: TGTGCCAGCAGGCCGGGACAGGGAGGGTATGGCTACACCTTC. Its translation: CASRPGQGGYGYTF.

This CDR3 is CASSLASYREGGEKLFF. CDR3 in DNA: TGTGCCAGCAGCTTAGCCTCCTACAGGGAGGGGGGTGAAAAACTGTTTTTT. The gene calls are TRBV7-9 and TRBJ1-4, with D perhaps TRBD1 (6 bases). CDR3 length: 17 amino acids. Germline V gene lookup returns CDR1 SEHNR and CDR2 FQNEAQ (reference sequence). Deletions cut 0 bases from V and 7 bases from J, with 18 bases between.

The chain joins TRBV5-1 to TRBJ2-7, with 7 bases fitting TRBD1. Germline trimming cut 6 bases from V and 4 bases from J; bases unmatched to any gene: 13. This CDR3 is 15 amino acids long. The germline V gene encodes CDR1 SGHRS and CDR2 YFSETQ. CDR3 sequence: CASKSGGQTTYEQYF. CDR3 coding DNA: TGCGCCAGCAAGTCAGGGGGTCAGACAACTTACGAGCAGTACTTC. The variable domain in full, with the rest retrieved from reference TRBV5-1 and TRBJ2-7, is KAGVTQTPRYLIKTRGQQVTLSCSPISGHRSVSWYQQTPGQGLQFLFEYFSETQRNKGNFPGRFSGRQFSNSRSEMNVSTLELGDSALYLCASKSGGQTTYEQYFGPGTRLTVT.

The gene calls are TRBV5-6 and TRBJ2-2; 9 bases are a match to TRBD2. This CDR3 region has 15 residues. V lost 0 bases to trimming and J lost 6 bases; unmatched junction nucleotides: 3. From germline, CDR1 is SGHDT and CDR2 YYEEEE. The DNA for the CDR3 is TGTGCCAGCAGCTTGGGGGTAGCGGGAGCCGGGGAGCTGTTTTTT. Protein: CASSLGVAGAGELFF.

The gene calls are TRBV11-1 and TRBJ1-4, with 8 nucleotides matching TRBD1. J was trimmed by 8 bases and V by 3 bases; bases with no gene match: 5. The germline V gene encodes CDR1 SGHAT and CDR2 FQDESV (reference sequence). CDR3 length: 14 amino acids. The CDR3 sequence: CASSFGQGGEKLFF. CDR3 nucleotides: TGTGCCAGCAGCTTTGGACAGGGAGGCGAAAAACTGTTTTTT.

V usage is TRBV6-5 and J usage is TRBJ2-3; TRBD2 agrees at 7 bases. This CDR3 region has 16 residues. The germline gives CDR1 MNHEY, CDR2 SVGAGI. J was trimmed by 0 bases and V by 2 bases; bases with no gene match: 5. CDR3 DNA: TGTGCCAGCAGTTACATGGCGGGAGCGAGCACAGATACGCAGTATTTT. Encoded protein: CASSYMAGASTDTQYF.

V usage is TRBV20-1 and J usage is TRBJ2-7; TRBD1 matches 10 bases. This CDR3 comprises 15 residues. J was trimmed by 4 bases and V by 5 bases; bases with no gene match: 11. Germline CDR1 and CDR2: DFQATT and SNEGSKA (reference sequence). CDR3 nucleotides: TGCAGTGCTGTAAAAGGGGGACAGGGGTCATACGAGCAGTACTTC. The encoded protein is CSAVKGGQGSYEQYF.

V and J are TRBV4-3 and TRBJ1-2; D remains unclear. Trimming stripped 4 bases from V and 2 bases from J, with 14 bases between. This CDR3 spans 15 amino acids. CDR1 is LGHNA and CDR2 is YSLEER in the germline V gene. DNA of the CDR3: TGCGCCAGCAGCCCCCGTAGGACGCAGAACTATGGCTACACCTTC. Protein product: CASSPRRTQNYGYTF.

This clonotype was recorded a few times. The chain is built from TRBV29-1 and TRBJ1-1; 9 positions agree with TRBD1. This CDR3 spans 12 amino acids. Germline-derived CDR1 and CDR2 are SQVTM and ANQGSEA. Unmatched junction bases numbered 2, after V lost 6 bases and J lost 3 bases. The CDR3 sequence is CSVQGAHTEAFF. The CDR3 coding sequence is TGCAGCGTACAGGGGGCGCACACTGAAGCTTTCTTT.

V and J are TRBV6-6 and TRBJ2-5; 11 nucleotides align to TRBD2. Trimming cost V 8 bases and J 7 bases; bases outside gene matches: 6. Germline V gene data show CDR1 as MNHNY and CDR2 as SVGAGI (reference sequence). CDR3 length: 13 amino acids. The CDR3 protein is CASGGLADRTQYF. The CDR3 bases are TGTGCCAGCGGGGGACTAGCGGACAGGACCCAGTACTTC.

V gene TRBV11-2 combines with J gene TRBJ2-1, with 7 bases aligning to TRBD2. CDR3 length: 12 amino acids. V shed 6 bases and J 10 bases; nucleotides not matched to a gene: 6. CDR1 and CDR2 from the germline V gene are SGHAT and FQNNGV. The chain's CDR3 is CASSQGGGEQFF. CDR3 nucleotides: TGTGCCAGCAGTCAAGGCGGGGGAGAGCAGTTCTTC.

This chain uses TRBV19 with TRBJ2-7; 8 nucleotides line up with TRBD2. Germline-derived CDR1 and CDR2 are LNHDA and SQIVND (reference sequence). The V gene end was trimmed by 0 bases and the J gene end by 5 bases; junction bases not matched to a gene: 6. The CDR3 sequence is 15 residues long. As DNA, the CDR3 is TGTGCCAGTAGTATAGATCTCAGCGGGAGAGACGAGCAGTACTTC. It translates to CASSIDLSGRDEQYF.

V is TRBV3-1 and J is TRBJ2-1; D possibly corresponds to TRBD2 (5 bases). This CDR3 has 15 amino acids. Trimming removed 0 bases at V and 4 bases at J, with 10 bases between. Germline V gene sequence: CDR1 LGHDT, CDR2 YNNKEL (reference sequence). In DNA, the CDR3 is TGTGCCAGCAGCCAAGAACTAGTGTCATACAATGAGCAGTTCTTC. Encoded protein: CASSQELVSYNEQFF.

The chain combines TRBV2 with TRBJ2-3; the D is unclear. Germline values: CDR1 SNHLY, CDR2 FYNNEI. V was shortened by 1 base and J by 6 bases, with 14 bases between the two germline ends. This CDR3 is 15 amino acids long. CDR3 coding DNA: TGTGCCAGCAGTGAAGGCCCTCGAGGCTCGGATACGCAGTATTTT. This translates into CASSEGPRGSDTQYF.

V and J are TRBV5-4 and TRBJ1-2; 10 bases match TRBD1. V was clipped by 3 bases and J by 6 bases; unmatched bases: 14. The length of the CDR3 is 17 residues. Per the germline V gene, CDR1 is SGHNT and CDR2 is YYREEE (reference sequence). CDR3 region: CASSYPGQGNNEDGYTF. The CDR3 DNA follows: TGTGCCAGCAGCTATCCGGGACAGGGGAATAACGAGGATGGCTACACCTTC.